This T cell receptor beta chain was captured by sequencing in a study of blood T cell repertoires in COVID-19. Study overall: Spain, Italy and the United States supplied samples that represented acute and convalescent COVID-19. The cDNA or gDNA used as material had been derived from T cells, B-cell-depleted T cells, or PBMCs.

J lost 3 bases, V lost 3 bases, and 3 bases had no gene match. Germline loops: CDR1 LNHDA, CDR2 SQIVND (reference sequence). CDR3 size: 14 residues. Under the authors' procedure: The assay estimated nucleated cells by amplifying reference gene primers. The data were produced by immunoSEQ multiplex PCR, yet TCRdb's version contains in-frame clones alone and is incomplete. From that table come the V and J calls and clone size; the DNA was used to work out D and trimming. This sample carries over 15,000 clones, approximately 85% of them seen once, and the ten largest clones take 30% to 35%. The J gene is TRBJ2-7, the V gene TRBV19; 9 nucleotides line up with TRBD1. The sequence came from a man in his sixties or seventies in a cohort sampled during active COVID-19. What was sequenced was peripheral blood. CDR3 in DNA: TGTGCCAGTAGTATCGGACAGGGGAGCTACGAGCAGTACTTC. This sequence encodes CASSIGQGSYEQYF.